This T cell receptor beta chain originates from a study of blood T cell repertoires in COVID-19. Study information: Acute and convalescent COVID-19 specimens originated in the United States, Italy and Spain. The analysed material was cDNA or gDNA that came from T cells, B-cell-depleted T cells, or PBMCs.

Authors' analysis steps: The assay estimated nucleated cells by amplifying reference gene primers. Data came from immunoSEQ multiplex PCR; TCRdb stores just in-frame clones and leaves some out. The V and J calls and the clone size are those of that table, but D and trimming were determined from the DNA. The sample has tens of thousands of clones, roughly 78% seen once; the top ten hold 10%. The CDR3 runs to 16 residues. Sequenced input: peripheral blood. This receptor was identified in a woman aged 70-85 years with acute or convalescent COVID-19. This chain links TRBV21-1 with TRBJ2-1; the tabulated D call, TRBD2, remains unverified against the DNA. TRBV21-1 is classified as a pseudogene. The CDR3 DNA follows: TGTGCCAGCAGGCCCACTAGCGGAAGCTCCTACAATGAGCAGTTCTTC. Translating it yields CASRPTSGSSYNEQFF.